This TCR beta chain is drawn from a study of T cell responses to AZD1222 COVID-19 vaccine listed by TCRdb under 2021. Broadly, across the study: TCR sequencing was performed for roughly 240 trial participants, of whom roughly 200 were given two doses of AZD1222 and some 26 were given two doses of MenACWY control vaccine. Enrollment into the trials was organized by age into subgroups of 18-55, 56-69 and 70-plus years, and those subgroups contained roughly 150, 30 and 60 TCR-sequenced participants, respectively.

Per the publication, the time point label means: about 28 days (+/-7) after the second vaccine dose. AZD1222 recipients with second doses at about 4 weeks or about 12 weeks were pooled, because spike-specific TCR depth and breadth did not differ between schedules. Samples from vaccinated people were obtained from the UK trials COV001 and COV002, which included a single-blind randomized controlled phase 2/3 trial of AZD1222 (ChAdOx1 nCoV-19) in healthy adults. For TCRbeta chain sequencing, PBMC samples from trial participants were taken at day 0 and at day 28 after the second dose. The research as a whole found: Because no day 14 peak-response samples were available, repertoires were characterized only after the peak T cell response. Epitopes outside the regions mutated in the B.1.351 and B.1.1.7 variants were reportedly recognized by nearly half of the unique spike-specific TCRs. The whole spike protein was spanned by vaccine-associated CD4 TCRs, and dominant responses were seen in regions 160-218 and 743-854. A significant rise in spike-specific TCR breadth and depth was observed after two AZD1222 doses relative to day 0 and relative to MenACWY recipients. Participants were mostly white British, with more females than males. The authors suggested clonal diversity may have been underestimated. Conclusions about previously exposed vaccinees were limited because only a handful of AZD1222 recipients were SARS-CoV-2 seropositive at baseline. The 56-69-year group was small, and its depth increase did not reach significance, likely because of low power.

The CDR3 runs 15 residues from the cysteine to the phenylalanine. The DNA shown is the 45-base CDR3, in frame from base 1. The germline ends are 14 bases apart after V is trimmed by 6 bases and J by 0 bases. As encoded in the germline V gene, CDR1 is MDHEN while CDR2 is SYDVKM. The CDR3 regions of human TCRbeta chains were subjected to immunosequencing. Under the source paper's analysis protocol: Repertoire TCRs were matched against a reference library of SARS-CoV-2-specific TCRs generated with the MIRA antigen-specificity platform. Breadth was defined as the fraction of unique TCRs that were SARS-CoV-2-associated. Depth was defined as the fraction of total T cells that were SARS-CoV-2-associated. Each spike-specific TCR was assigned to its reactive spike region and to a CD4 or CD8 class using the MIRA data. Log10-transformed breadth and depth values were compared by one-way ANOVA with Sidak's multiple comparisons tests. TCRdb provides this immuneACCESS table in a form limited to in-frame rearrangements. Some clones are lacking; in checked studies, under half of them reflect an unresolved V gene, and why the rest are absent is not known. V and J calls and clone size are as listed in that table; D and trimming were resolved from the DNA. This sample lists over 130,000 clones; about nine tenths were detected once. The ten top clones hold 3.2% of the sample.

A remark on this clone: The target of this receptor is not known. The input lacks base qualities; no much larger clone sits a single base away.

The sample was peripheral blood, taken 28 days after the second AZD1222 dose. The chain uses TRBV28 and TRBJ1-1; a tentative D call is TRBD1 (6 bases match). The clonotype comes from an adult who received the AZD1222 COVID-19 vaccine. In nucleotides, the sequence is TGTGCCAGCAGCACACGTGAGGGGGTGAACACTGAAGCTTTCTTT. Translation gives CASSTREGVNTEAFF.